Below, 5 T cell receptor beta chains from the same sample are listed, as sequenced in a study of cytomegalovirus exposure and HLA in healthy donors. PCR was performed using 60 Vbeta and 13 Jbeta primers. Assay: immunoSEQ multiplex PCR; the TCRdb copy retains only in-frame clones and omits some. The table records about 130,000 clones, around 81% of them present only once. Input material: PBMCs. The receptors here all came from a woman aged 45-60 years in good health and CMV-seronegative.

This clone was observed a single time. This sequence joins TRBV9 and TRBJ1-1; tentatively, D is TRBD1 (6 bases). The V end lost 4 bases, the J end lost 1 base, and 11 bases lay between the germline ends. The CDR3 spans 14 residues. The germline CDR1 and CDR2 sequences are SGDLS and YYNGEE. The CDR3 nucleotides are TGTGCCAGCAGCCACAGGGTGGGGAACACTGAAGCTTTCTTT. Translating it yields CASSHRVGNTEAFF.

Note on this clone: The same CDR3 can be traced to other DNA sequences in this sample. The chain joins TRBV6-5 to TRBJ1-5, with D tentatively TRBD1 (5 bases). Trimming left V 0 bases short and J 13 bases short, with 19 bases between. The CDR3 is 15 amino acids. Germline lookup yields CDR1 MNHEY and CDR2 SVGAGI. CDR3 amino acids: CASSYSAGGKGPQHF. CDR3 nucleotides: TGTGCCAGCAGTTACTCGGCGGGGGGTAAAGGGCCTCAGCATTTT.

The chain has TRBV27 and TRBJ1-1; TRBD1 matches 9 bases. The CDR3 spans 13 residues. The V segment lost 10 bases and the J segment 0 bases; nucleotides outside the gene matches: 3. Germline loops: CDR1 MNHEY, CDR2 SMNVEV (reference sequence). This CDR3 is CATGTGMNTEAFF. The CDR3 nucleotides are TGTGCCACTGGGACAGGGATGAACACTGAAGCTTTCTTT.

This chain links TRBV6-1 with TRBJ2-1, with 9 bases aligning to TRBD2. Germline assignment: CDR1 MNHNS and CDR2 SASEGT. The CDR3 sequence is 15 residues long. V dropped 4 bases and J dropped 5; count of bases not matched to a gene: 6. The DNA of the CDR3 is TGTGCCAGCAGTGCATTCTCTAGCGGGAACAATGAGCAGTTCTTC. This encodes CASSAFSSGNNEQFF.

The chain joins TRBV5-8 to TRBJ2-3; 8 nucleotides line up with TRBD2. V lost 0 bases, J lost 0 bases, and 6 bases stayed unmatched. There are 17 residues in the CDR3. Germline loops: CDR1 SGHTS, CDR2 YDEGEE. The CDR3 DNA reads TGTGCCAGCAGCTTGGAGGGCGGGAGGCCTAGCACAGATACGCAGTATTTT. It is translated as CASSLEGGRPSTDTQYF.